These 16 T cell receptor beta chains share one sample of origin, sequenced in a study of T-cell memory formation after mild COVID-19 (dated by TCRdb to the early 2020s). Libraries were made using 5' RACE. Sequencing instrument: Illumina NovaSeq 6000. The raw public reads went through TCRdb reprocessing: fastp at Q25, MiXCR clone calling, in-frame beta chains kept. Identical CDR3 proteins give one entry, which carries the most common genes and DNA. Within this sample are about 340,000 distinct CDR3 sequences, with approximately 15% of them counted one time only. The top ten clonotypes cover about a fifth of the sample. Sequencing used PBMCs or a T cell subset sorted from them (not recorded which). The origin of the receptors is a man aged 18 to 30 who had mild COVID-19 (a few samples of this study predate the infection). The sample titles of this study are shuffled in the database, so cell type and time point are left out; the donor was told from shared clones.

J is TRBJ2-3 and V is TRBV2, with D perhaps matching TRBD1 (6 bases). The V gene's germline CDR1 is SNHLY and CDR2 FYNNEI. V was trimmed by 10 bases and J by 1 base, leaving 6 bases between them. This CDR3 spans 11 amino acids. The CDR3 sequence is CANRGTDTQYF. For the CDR3, the DNA is TGTGCCAACAGGGGCACAGATACGCAGTATTTT.

V gene TRBV6-2 or TRBV6-3 combines with J gene TRBJ2-2; D is undetermined. This CDR3 comprises 16 residues. Trimming pared 5 bases from V and 0 bases from J, leaving 13 bases between. Germline V lookup: CDR1 MNHEY, CDR2 SVGEGT. The CDR3 protein is CASSSRIYPNTGELFF. The CDR3 coding sequence is TGTGCCAGCAGTAGCCGCATATATCCGAACACCGGGGAGCTGTTTTTT.

The J gene is TRBJ1-6, the V gene TRBV20-1; TRBD1 aligns across 8 bases. The J segment lost 5 bases and the V segment lost 6 bases, leaving 9 bases of the junction unmatched. Germline values: CDR1 DFQATT, CDR2 SNEGSKA (reference sequence). The CDR3 loop spans 15 amino acids. CDR3 loop: CSARARTGNNSPLHF. Written as DNA, the CDR3 is TGCAGTGCGAGGGCTCGGACAGGGAATAATTCACCCCTCCACTTT.

This chain joins TRBV20-1 and TRBJ1-1; D not certain. V was pared by 6 bases and J by 1 base, with 12 bases between. The CDR3 spans 13 residues. CDR1 is DFQATT, CDR2 SNEGSKA, per germline (reference sequence). CDR3 coding DNA: TGCAGTGCCCTCTCTAGTGAGAACACTGAAGCTTTCTTT. Amino acid sequence: CSALSSENTEAFF.

This sequence joins TRBV14 and TRBJ2-6, with D hard to call. The CDR3 is 15 amino acids. Germline V gene data show CDR1 as SGHDN and CDR2 as FVKESK. The ends were cut back, 0 bases at V and 0 bases at J, with 3 bases in the middle. The CDR3 DNA reads TGTGCCAGCAGCCAAGATCACTCTGGGGCCAACGTCCTGACTTTC. It specifies CASSQDHSGANVLTF.

This clonotype was counted ten times or more. The gene calls are TRBV12-3 or TRBV12-4 and TRBJ1-2; 7 nucleotides align to TRBD1. The CDR3 has 14 amino acids. Losses at the gene ends were 5 bases for V and 4 bases for J; bases not matched to a gene: 7. The chain's CDR3 is CASSPQGGFYGYTF. The CDR3 DNA is TGTGCCAGCAGTCCTCAGGGGGGATTCTATGGCTACACCTTC.

V gene TRBV3-1 combines with J gene TRBJ2-7, with 7 nucleotides matching TRBD2. The CDR3 is 14 residues long. V lost 3 bases and J lost 6; bases outside the gene matches: 8. Germline CDR1 and CDR2: LGHDT and YNNKEL (reference sequence). Written as DNA, the CDR3 is TGTGCCAGCAGCCACGGGGGAGGGGAATGCGAGCAGTACTTC. This sequence encodes CASSHGGGECEQYF.

The rearrangement joins TRBV5-1 to TRBJ1-1; D is possibly TRBD1 (5 bases). The CDR3 runs to 15 residues. Between the trimmed V and J ends, which lost 4 bases and 8 bases, there was a span of 21 bases. Germline loops: CDR1 SGHRS, CDR2 YFSETQ. The CDR3 bases are TGCGCCAGCAGCCTGGGGGAACAGATCTGGGAGGAAGCTTTCTTT. Its protein product is CASSLGEQIWEEAFF.

The chain has TRBV6-2 or TRBV6-3 and TRBJ1-1; a possible D gene is TRBD1 (6 bases). V lost 4 bases and J 3 bases, leaving 9 bases between the germline ends. The CDR3 covers 13 residues. The germline CDR1 and CDR2 sequences are MNHEY and SVGEGT. CDR3 amino acids: CASSSTGYTEAFF. As DNA, the CDR3 is TGTGCCAGCAGTTCTACAGGGTACACTGAAGCTTTCTTT.

The V call is TRBV10-3, the J call TRBJ2-7; 7 bases map to TRBD1. The CDR3 covers 14 residues. Trimming at V came to 2 bases and at J to 3 bases, leaving 4 bases not matched to a gene. Germline V gene lookup returns CDR1 ENHRY and CDR2 SYGVKD. The DNA of the CDR3 is TGTGCCATCAGTGAGAGTCGGGACAGCTACGAGCAGTACTTC. Translating it yields CAISESRDSYEQYF.

The sample holds a few counts of this clonotype. The chain links TRBV28 to TRBJ2-3; D ambiguous. Looked up from germline, CDR1 is MDHEN and CDR2 is SYDVKM. The CDR3 has 17 amino acids. The V end was cut by 6 bases, the J end by 1 base, with 20 bases between. CDR3 residues: CASSSPPGLPRTDTQYF. Written as DNA, the CDR3 is TGTGCCAGCAGCTCCCCACCGGGCCTCCCCCGCACAGATACGCAGTATTTT.

This chain links TRBV7-8 with TRBJ2-7, with D perhaps assigned TRBD1 or TRBD2 (5 bases each). In germline, CDR1 is SGHVS, CDR2 FQNEAQ. The CDR3 runs 15 residues. Trimming pared 2 bases from V and 0 bases from J, leaving 11 bases between. The CDR3 DNA follows: TGTGCCAGCAGCTTAAGAAGGGACCCCTCCTACGAGCAGTACTTC. Amino acids: CASSLRRDPSYEQYF.

The chain joins TRBV5-5 to TRBJ2-1; TRBD1 matches at 8 bases. The CDR3 is made up of 14 amino acids. CDR1 SGHKS and CDR2 YYEKEE come from the germline V gene (reference sequence). The V segment lost 0 bases and the J segment 8 bases; nucleotides outside the gene matches: 4. The CDR3 protein is CASSLGQGAYEQFF. Written as DNA, the CDR3 is TGTGCCAGCAGCTTGGGCCAGGGGGCCTATGAGCAGTTCTTC. The entire variable domain, with the rest obtained from reference TRBV5-5 and TRBJ2-1, is as follows: DAGVTQSPTHLIKTRGQQVTLRCSPISGHKSVSWYQQVLGQGPQFIFQYYEKEERGRGNFPDRFSARQFPNYSSELNVNALLLGDSALYLCASSLGQGAYEQFFGPGTRLTVL.

The chain combines TRBV11-2 with TRBJ1-4, with TRBD1 matching over 9 bases. The length of the CDR3 is 14 residues. V shed 5 bases and J 7 bases; nucleotides not matched to a gene: 5. CDR1 is SGHAT, CDR2 FQNNGV, per germline. CDR3 sequence reads: CASSLRDRAEKLFF. The CDR3 region has the DNA TGTGCCAGCAGCCTCCGGGACAGGGCTGAAAAACTGTTTTTT. The variable domain in full, completed from reference TRBV11-2 and TRBJ1-4, reads EAGVAQSPRYKIIEKRQSVAFWCNPISGHATLYWYQQILGQGPKLLIQFQNNGVVDDSQLPKDRFSAERLKGVDSTLKIQPAKLEDSAVYLCASSLRDRAEKLFFGSGTQLSVL.

This clonotype has ten or more counts. The chain has TRBV27 and TRBJ2-5; TRBD1 matches at 12 bases. Trimming removed 4 bases from V and 5 bases from J; junction bases left unmatched: 5. The CDR3 is 15 amino acids. CDR1 MNHEY and CDR2 SMNVEV come from the germline V gene (reference sequence). CDR3 sequence: CASSSGTGGVETQYF. CDR3 nucleotides: TGTGCCAGCAGTTCGGGGACAGGGGGCGTGGAGACCCAGTACTTC.

In this sample, this clonotype turned up a few times. The chain has TRBV5-1 and TRBJ2-5; D may match TRBD1 or TRBD2 (6 bases each). This CDR3 contains 14 residues. V shed 6 bases and J shed 5 bases, with 17 bases lying between them. CDR1 is SGHRS, CDR2 YFSETQ, per germline. CDR3 loop: CASTVVGGSETQYF. For the CDR3, the DNA is TGCGCCAGCACCGTTGTCGGGGGCTCCGAGACCCAGTACTTC.